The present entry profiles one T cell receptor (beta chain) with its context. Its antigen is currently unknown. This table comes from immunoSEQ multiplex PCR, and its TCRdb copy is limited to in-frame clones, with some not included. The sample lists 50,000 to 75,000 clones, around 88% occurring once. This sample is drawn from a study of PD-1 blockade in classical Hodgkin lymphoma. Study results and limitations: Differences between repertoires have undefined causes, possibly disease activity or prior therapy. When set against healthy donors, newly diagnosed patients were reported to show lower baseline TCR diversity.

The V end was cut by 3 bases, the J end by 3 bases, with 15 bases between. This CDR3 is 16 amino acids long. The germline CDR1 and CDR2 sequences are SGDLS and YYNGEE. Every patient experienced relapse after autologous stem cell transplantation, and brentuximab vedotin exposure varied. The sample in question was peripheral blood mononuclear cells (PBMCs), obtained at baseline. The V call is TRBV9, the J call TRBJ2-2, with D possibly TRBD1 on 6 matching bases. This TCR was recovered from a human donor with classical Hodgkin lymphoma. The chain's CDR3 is CASSAKSRGYTGELFF. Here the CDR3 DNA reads TGTGCCAGCAGCGCAAAAAGCAGGGGTTACACCGGGGAGCTGTTTTTT.